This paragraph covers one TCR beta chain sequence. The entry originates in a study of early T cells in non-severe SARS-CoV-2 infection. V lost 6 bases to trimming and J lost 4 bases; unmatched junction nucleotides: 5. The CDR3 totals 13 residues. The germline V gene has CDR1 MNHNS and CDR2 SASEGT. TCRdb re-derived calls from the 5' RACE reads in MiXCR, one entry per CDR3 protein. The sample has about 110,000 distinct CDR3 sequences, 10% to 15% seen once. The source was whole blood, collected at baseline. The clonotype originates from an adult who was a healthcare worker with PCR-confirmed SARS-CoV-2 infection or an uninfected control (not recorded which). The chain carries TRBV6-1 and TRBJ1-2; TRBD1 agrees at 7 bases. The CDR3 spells CASSLGQFYGYTF. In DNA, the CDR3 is TGTGCCAGCAGCTTGGGACAGTTCTATGGCTACACCTTC.